A selection of T cell receptor beta chains follows, all from one sample in a study of neurological immune-mediated disorders. TCRdb passed the 5' RACE reads through MiXCR, listing each CDR3 protein once. The table has around 94,000 distinct CDR3 sequences, 3% to 4% seen once. Sequencing was performed on PBMCs. These receptors were obtained from a woman aged 18 to 35 with multiple sclerosis. Each CDR3 is given with its conserved first and last residue. A D gene is named only where the DNA matches it firmly. Size tells how often a clone was seen (once, few, many) or the class of an expanded clone, and some rows leave it out.

TRBJ1-2	TRBV7-2	many	.	CASSTSGTTYTF	TGTGCCAGCAGCACGTCCGGGACGACCTACACCTTC
TRBJ1-4	TRBV7-2	many	TRBD1	CASSYGQGSEKLFF	TGTGCCAGCAGTTATGGACAGGGCAGTGAAAAACTGTTTTTT
TRBJ2-3	TRBV19	few	.	CASSYGLVRTAQSTDTQYF	TGTGCCAGTAGCTACGGTTTGGTCCGAACAGCCCAAAGCACAGATACGCAGTATTTT
TRBJ2-2	TRBV6-2/TRBV6-3	many	TRBD1	CASSYLDRVTGELFF	TGTGCCAGCAGTTACCTCGACAGGGTCACCGGGGAGCTGTTTTTT
TRBJ2-6	TRBV3-1	many	.	CASRSASGANVLTF	TGTGCCAGTCGTTCGGCCTCTGGGGCCAACGTCCTGACTTTC
TRBJ2-2	TRBV27	many	.	CASSLKLAVPGELFF	TGTGCCAGCAGTTTAAAATTAGCGGTACCCGGGGAGCTGTTTTTT
TRBJ2-5	TRBV6-5	many	TRBD1	CASNHRGLETQYF	TGTGCCAGCAACCACAGGGGTTTAGAGACCCAGTACTTC
TRBJ2-7	TRBV6-5	many	TRBD1	CASSPRPGTGGSSYEQYF	TGTGCCAGCAGTCCACGTCCCGGGACAGGGGGCAGCTCCTACGAGCAGTACTTC
TRBJ2-4	TRBV20-1	many	.	CSARPPGWSNIQYF	TGCAGTGCTAGACCTCCAGGGTGGTCAAACATTCAGTACTTC
TRBJ2-7	TRBV5-1	many	TRBD1	CASSRADRGGEQYF	TGCGCCAGCAGCCGAGCGGACAGGGGTGGTGAGCAGTACTTC
TRBJ2-2	TRBV2	many	.	CASRGTGELFF	TGTGCCAGCAGGGGCACCGGGGAGCTGTTTTTT
TRBJ1-2	TRBV7-8	many	.	CASSLMASNYGYTF	TGTGCCAGCAGCTTGATGGCTTCTAACTATGGCTACACCTTC
TRBJ1-5	TRBV20-1	many	.	CSARVFASNQPQHF	TGCAGTGCTAGAGTTTTTGCAAGCAATCAGCCCCAGCATTTT
TRBJ2-1	TRBV4-2	.	TRBD2	CASSQSPSGTNEQFF	TGTGCCAGCAGCCAGTCCCCTAGCGGGACCAATGAGCAGTTCTTC
TRBJ2-5	TRBV4-2	many	TRBD2	CASSQGLAGIEETQYF	TGTGCCAGCAGCCAGGGACTAGCGGGGATAGAAGAGACCCAGTACTTC
TRBJ2-1	TRBV20-1	many	.	CSAPPGSRGRSYNEQFF	TGCAGTGCCCCCCCCGGATCGAGGGGCCGCTCCTACAATGAGCAGTTCTTC
TRBJ1-4	TRBV7-8	many	.	CASSPRQYATNEKLFF	TGTGCCAGCAGCCCAAGACAGTATGCAACTAATGAAAAACTGTTTTTT
TRBJ1-1	TRBV12-3/TRBV12-4	many	.	CASSLAWLGNTEAFF	TGTGCCAGCAGTTTAGCGTGGTTGGGGAACACTGAAGCTTTCTTT
TRBJ2-7	TRBV12-3/TRBV12-4	many	.	CASRPNRDLGYEQYF	TGTGCCAGCAGACCCAACCGGGACTTGGGGTACGAGCAGTACTTC
TRBJ2-7	TRBV11-2	many	.	CASSATTVYEQYF	TGTGCCAGCAGCGCAACGACAGTCTACGAGCAGTACTTC
TRBJ2-1	TRBV18	many	.	CASSLGPASGNEQFF	TGTGCCAGCTCACTAGGTCCGGCCTCCGGAAATGAGCAGTTCTTC
TRBJ2-7	TRBV5-1	many	.	CASSIGPSKWGPTYEQYF	TGCGCCAGCAGCATCGGACCGAGTAAATGGGGCCCCACCTACGAGCAGTACTTC
TRBJ1-1	TRBV10-3	many	.	CAISANPVGTEAFF	TGTGCCATCAGTGCTAACCCCGTGGGCACTGAAGCTTTCTTT
TRBJ2-3	TRBV12-3/TRBV12-4	many	TRBD2	CASRATSESTDTQYF	TGTGCCAGCAGAGCCACTAGCGAGAGCACAGATACGCAGTATTTT
TRBJ2-1	TRBV20-1	.	.	CSARDFSRTYNAQFF	TGCAGTGCTAGAGATTTCAGCAGGACCTACAATGCGCAGTTCTTC
TRBJ1-4	TRBV9	many	.	CASNQGTTNEKLFF	TGTGCCAGCAACCAGGGTACAACTAATGAAAAACTGTTTTTT
TRBJ2-2	TRBV18	many	TRBD1	CASSTATGENTGELFF	TGTGCCAGCTCCACCGCGACAGGGGAAAACACCGGGGAGCTGTTTTTT
TRBJ2-2	TRBV7-9	many	TRBD1	CASSAGTAGELFF	TGTGCCAGCAGCGCAGGGACAGCCGGGGAGCTGTTTTTT
TRBJ1-2	TRBV7-9	many	TRBD1	CASSYPGQVYGYTF	TGTGCCAGCAGCTATCCGGGACAGGTCTATGGCTACACCTTC
TRBJ2-7	TRBV20-1	many	.	CSATDTYEQYF	TGCAGTGCTACGGACACCTACGAGCAGTACTTC
TRBJ2-6	TRBV5-1	many	.	CASSLVGSSGANVLTF	TGCGCCAGCAGCTTGGTCGGCTCCTCTGGGGCCAACGTCCTGACTTTC
TRBJ1-2	TRBV20-1	many	TRBD1	CSASSRGLRQAGYTF	TGCAGTGCTAGTTCCAGGGGGCTCCGCCAGGCTGGCTACACCTTC
TRBJ2-1	TRBV6-5	many	TRBD1	CASSYPGQGLYNEQFF	TGTGCCAGCAGTTATCCAGGACAGGGCCTGTACAATGAGCAGTTCTTC
TRBJ1-6	TRBV6-5	many	.	CASRPRGGITYNSPLHF	TGTGCCAGCAGGCCCCGAGGTGGGATTACCTATAATTCACCCCTCCACTTT
TRBJ2-5	TRBV20-1	many	.	CSASPGQETQYF	TGCAGTGCTAGTCCGGGACAAGAGACCCAGTACTTC
TRBJ2-4	TRBV7-8	many	.	CASSSWGARTKNIQYF	TGTGCCAGCAGCTCATGGGGGGCGAGGACCAAAAACATTCAGTACTTC
TRBJ2-2	TRBV12-3/TRBV12-4	many	.	CASSLSGRNTGELFF	TGTGCCAGCAGTTTATCCGGGAGAAATACCGGGGAGCTGTTTTTT
TRBJ2-7	TRBV25-1	many	.	CASSEYRGRGYEQYF	TGTGCCAGCAGTGAATATAGGGGCCGTGGATACGAGCAGTACTTC
TRBJ2-7	TRBV7-2	many	.	CASSLVVAGREQYF	TGTGCCAGCAGCTTAGTGGTCGCAGGGCGCGAGCAGTACTTC
TRBJ2-1	TRBV9	many	TRBD2	CASSVVTSGGPGEQFF	TGTGCCAGCAGCGTAGTGACTAGCGGGGGGCCAGGTGAGCAGTTCTTC
TRBJ2-6	TRBV5-1	many	TRBD1	CASRTGTGYSGANVLTF	TGCGCCAGCAGAACGGGGACAGGGTACTCTGGGGCCAACGTCCTGACTTTC
TRBJ1-1	TRBV27	few	TRBD1	CASSLSPGQGRTEAFF	TGTGCCAGCAGTTTAAGCCCGGGACAGGGGAGGACTGAAGCTTTCTTT
TRBJ2-2	TRBV24-1	.	TRBD1	CATSDPDRGAGELFF	TGTGCCACCAGTGATCCCGACAGGGGGGCCGGGGAGCTGTTTTTT
TRBJ2-2	TRBV5-1	many	.	CASSLLGENTGELFF	TGCGCCAGCAGCTTGTTGGGGGAGAACACCGGGGAGCTGTTTTTT
TRBJ1-1	TRBV27	.	.	CASRTLNTEAFF	TGTGCCAGCCGGACCCTGAACACTGAAGCTTTCTTT
TRBJ2-7	TRBV5-1	many	TRBD1	CASSLVGQGTTEQYF	TGCGCCAGCAGCTTAGTCGGACAGGGAACTACCGAGCAGTACTTC
TRBJ1-5	TRBV6-2/TRBV6-3	many	TRBD1	CASSRTGYDYQPQHF	TGTGCCAGCAGCAGGACAGGGTACGATTATCAGCCCCAGCATTTT
TRBJ2-7	TRBV14	many	TRBD2	CASSPLAGGLPGQYF	TGTGCCAGCAGCCCTTTAGCGGGAGGACTGCCGGGGCAGTACTTC